This paragraph covers one T cell receptor beta chain sequence. TCRdb keeps only in-frame clones here, not all; method: immunoSEQ multiplex PCR. This table has 100,000 or so clones, about four fifths appearing once. The entry originates in a study of radiotherapy plus CTLA-4 blockade in lung cancer. This CDR3 has 15 residues. Germline assignment: CDR1 LNHDA and CDR2 SQIVND (reference sequence). The J segment lost 2 bases and the V segment lost 4 bases, leaving 3 bases of the junction unmatched. The chain recombines TRBV19 with TRBJ2-1; 9 nucleotides align to TRBD2. Material: peripheral blood, obtained from a patient treated with radiotherapy plus ipilimumab. This sequence was found in a human donor with non-small cell lung cancer that progressed on radiotherapy plus ipilimumab. The CDR3, as DNA: TGTGCCAGTAGTACCCGGACTAGCGCCTACAATGAGCAGTTCTTC. It yields the protein CASSTRTSAYNEQFF.